What follows describes a single T cell receptor beta chain. The antigen is not known. The sample belongs to a study of OX40 agonist ivuxolimab in advanced cancers. Study-level information: Aged about 20 to 80 with a mean of 60 years, they were around 83% male. Points from the study as a whole: Compared with others, partial responders at 0.1-3.0 mg/kg displayed clonal expansion among the lowest.

Sequenced by immunoSEQ multiplex PCR; TCRdb stores in-frame clones only, minus some. This sample has 90,000 to 150,000 clones, with roughly nine tenths found just once. This CDR3 spans 11 amino acids. V lost 3 bases and J 8 bases, leaving 4 bases between the germline ends. Per the germline V gene, CDR1 is WSHSY and CDR2 is SAAADI. The genes are TRBV10-2 and TRBJ1-4; D not certain. The specimen comprised CD4+ or CD8+ T cells sorted from blood, sampled in a trial of the OX40 agonist ivuxolimab. This sequence was found in an adult with an advanced solid tumor such as melanoma, head and neck, liver or kidney cancer. The CDR3 loop is CASSEGEKLFF. Here the CDR3 DNA reads TGCGCCAGCAGTGAAGGAGAAAAACTGTTTTTT.